These T cell receptor beta chains were read from a single sample in a study of cytomegalovirus exposure and HLA in healthy donors. Here immunoSEQ multiplex PCR was the method, and the copy in TCRdb shows in-frame clones only, minus some. The repertoire holds over 45,000 clones, with roughly four fifths as singletons. Sequencing was carried out using PBMCs. These receptors came from a boy younger than 18 in good health and CMV-seropositive. CDR3s include the opening cysteine and the closing phenylalanine or tryptophan. D genes are given only for firm matches. Rows may omit the clone size; those that give it use once, few, many or a size class.

size	D	V	J	DNA	CDR3
NA	NA	TRBV9	TRBJ1-1	TGTGCCAGCAGCGAAACAAAAGGAGGAGAGAACACTGAAGCTTTCTTT	CASSETKGGENTEAFF
few	TRBD2	TRBV5-4	TRBJ2-7	TGTGCCAGCAGCGGGACGGGGGGGGCCAGGTACGAGCAGTACTTC	CASSGTGGARYEQYF
NA	NA	TRBV27	TRBJ1-2	TGTGCCAGCAGTTTGGGACCCGGGGGAGGGACTGGCTACACCTTC	CASSLGPGGGTGYTF
NA	NA	TRBV7-9	TRBJ1-6	TGTGCCAGCAGCTCCCCCAGGAGCGGAGGGGCTAATTCACCCCTCCACTTT	CASSSPRSGGANSPLHF
NA	NA	TRBV13	TRBJ2-1	TGTGCCAGCAGCTTACCGGGTGAGAGCTCCTACAATGAGCAGTTCTTC	CASSLPGESSYNEQFF
few	NA	TRBV25-1	TRBJ1-5	TGTGCCAGCAGTTCCATTAGCAATCAGCCCCAGCATTTT	CASSSISNQPQHF
NA	NA	TRBV4-1	TRBJ1-2	TGCGCCAGCAGCCAAGGGTTCAGGGGAGATGGCTACACCTTC	CASSQGFRGDGYTF
NA	NA	TRBV6-1	TRBJ1-2	TGTGCCAGCAGTGACCCCCAGGGCTACACCTTC	CASSDPQGYTF
NA	NA	TRBV6-1	TRBJ2-7	TGTGCCAGCAGCCGACAGTACGAGCAGTACTTC	CASSRQYEQYF
NA	NA	TRBV7-8	TRBJ1-4	TGTGCCAGCAGCTTAGCCTTAGGACTACGGAATGAAAAACTGTTTTTT	CASSLALGLRNEKLFF
NA	TRBD1	TRBV5-6	TRBJ2-7	TGTGCCAGCAGCGGCTGGACAGGCTATTACGAGCAGTACTTC	CASSGWTGYYEQYF
NA	NA	TRBV5-8	TRBJ1-1	TGTGCCAGCAGCTTGGGCGGGGGGCGGGCTGAAGCTTTCTTT	CASSLGGGRAEAFF
NA	NA	TRBV18	TRBJ2-7	TGTGCCAGCTCACCATTGCCTAGCGCCTTCGAGTACGAGCAGTACTTC	CASSPLPSAFEYEQYF
NA	TRBD1	TRBV6-5	TRBJ1-1	TGTGCCAGCAGAGAGACCGGGACAGGGGCTACTGAAGCTTTCTTT	CASRETGTGATEAFF
NA	NA	TRBV10-2	TRBJ2-7	TGCGCCAGCAGTGAGTCCGGTTATTACGAGCAGTACTTC	CASSESGYYEQYF
NA	TRBD1	TRBV6-4	TRBJ2-2	TGTGCCAGCAGTGCACAGGGGTACGGGGAGCTGTTTTTT	CASSAQGYGELFF
NA	TRBD2	TRBV9	TRBJ2-3	TGTGCCAGCAGCGTAGAGGTGGCGGGGGGGGCCCTCACAGATACGCAGTATTTT	CASSVEVAGGALTDTQYF
few	NA	TRBV29-1	TRBJ1-2	TGCAGCGTTGAAGATCTGGGACAATCAATGTATGGCTACACCTTC	CSVEDLGQSMYGYTF
NA	TRBD1	TRBV6-1	TRBJ2-5	TGTGCCAGCAACCCGGACAGGGGAGAGACCCAGTACTTC	CASNPDRGETQYF
few	TRBD2	TRBV9	TRBJ2-7	TGTGCCAGCAGCGACTCCGGGACTAGGGGTACAGAGCAGTACTTC	CASSDSGTRGTEQYF
NA	NA	TRBV11-2	TRBJ1-6	TGTGCCAGCAGCGCATGGGCAGGGTCGAGGACAAATTCACCCCTCCACTTT	CASSAWAGSRTNSPLHF
once	NA	TRBV29-1	TRBJ1-2	TGCAGCGTTGAACTGCCGGGTTCCTATGGCTACACCTTC	CSVELPGSYGYTF
NA	NA	TRBV5-1	TRBJ1-2	TGCGCCAGCAGCTTGGAAATAACACCTAACTATGGCTACACCTTC	CASSLEITPNYGYTF
NA	NA	TRBV5-6	TRBJ1-5	TGTGCCAGCAGCTTAGGCCGACCTCGAGGGCCCCAGCATTTT	CASSLGRPRGPQHF
NA	TRBD1	TRBV7-3	TRBJ1-1	TGTGCCAGCAGCTTAATCTCCGCGCAGGGGGCTGAAGCTTTCTTT	CASSLISAQGAEAFF
NA	NA	TRBV7-8	TRBJ1-1	TGTGCCAGCAGCTTAGCCGGGGGAGCTGAAGCTTTCTTT	CASSLAGGAEAFF
NA	TRBD1	TRBV2	TRBJ1-2	TGTGCCAGCAGCTACGACGGGACAGGGGGCACCTTGGGGGCTGGCTACACCTTC	CASSYDGTGGTLGAGYTF
NA	TRBD1	TRBV7-3	TRBJ1-1	TGTGCCAGCAGCTTAACAGGGGGCGCTTCTTTTTTCTTT	CASSLTGGASFFF
NA	NA	TRBV12-5	TRBJ1-2	TGTGCTAGTGGTTTGGTATCGGGATTTAACTATGGCTACACCTTC	CASGLVSGFNYGYTF
NA	NA	TRBV7-9	TRBJ2-7	TGTGCCAGCAGCTTCCTAGTGGACGAGCAGTACTTC	CASSFLVDEQYF
NA	NA	TRBV6-4	TRBJ2-3	TGTGCCAGCAGCCACCGATACTCTAGCACAGATACGCAGTATTTT	CASSHRYSSTDTQYF
NA	NA	TRBV10-3	TRBJ2-7	TGTGCCATCAGTGGGGCAGGTCTCCGGGGCGAGCAGTACTTC	CAISGAGLRGEQYF
NA	TRBD1	TRBV2	TRBJ2-3	TGTGCCAGCAATAGGGACAGGCTCACAGATACGCAGTATTTT	CASNRDRLTDTQYF
NA	NA	TRBV5-6	TRBJ1-3	TGTGCCAGCAGCTTGCAGGGAAACTCTGGAAACACCATATATTTT	CASSLQGNSGNTIYF
NA	NA	TRBV12-5	TRBJ2-7	TGTGCTAGTGGTTTGAGGACGGGGTGGAACGAGCAGTACTTC	CASGLRTGWNEQYF
NA	NA	TRBV5-6	TRBJ2-1	TGTGCCAGCAGAGCACAGGAATGGGATGAGCAGTTCTTC	CASRAQEWDEQFF
NA	TRBD2	TRBV2	TRBJ2-1	TGTGCCAGCAGTGTAATAGGGCTAGCGGGGTTGGGTGGGCAGTTCTTC	CASSVIGLAGLGGQFF
NA	TRBD1	TRBV27	TRBJ1-2	TGTGCCAGCTCCCGGACAGGGGTTTGGAGCGGCTACACCTTC	CASSRTGVWSGYTF
NA	TRBD1	TRBV19	TRBJ1-5	TGTGCCAGCCGGGACAGCCCGTATAGCAATCAGCCCCAGCATTTT	CASRDSPYSNQPQHF
NA	TRBD2	TRBV7-3	TRBJ2-1	TGTGCCAGCAGCTTGGCGCGGGGGGCCTACAATGAGCAGTTCTTC	CASSLARGAYNEQFF
NA	NA	TRBV25-1	TRBJ2-7	TGTGCCAATCCCCGGCGGGACTACGAGCAGTACTTC	CANPRRDYEQYF
NA	TRBD1	TRBV5-4	TRBJ2-1	TGTGCCAGCAGCCCCCGGGACAGGCCTTACAATGAGCAGTTCTTC	CASSPRDRPYNEQFF